This T cell receptor beta chain was found in a study of T cell responses to AZD1222 COVID-19 vaccine. General study results and limits: No day 14 peak samples; only post-peak repertoires were characterized. A mostly white British donor set with more females was recruited, and clonal diversity was possibly underestimated.

Trimming took off 7 bases at V and 6 bases at J, with 9 bases between the two ends. The germline V gene has CDR1 MNHEY and CDR2 SVGAGI. The CDR3 has 12 amino acids. Notes on this clone: The antigen is not known.

Some clones are missing from TCRdb's copy, which holds only in-frame ones; the method was immunoSEQ multiplex PCR. The repertoire consists of about 160,000 clones, with roughly nine tenths occurring once and the leading ten covering 6.9%. The chain employs TRBV6-5 and TRBJ2-2; D uncertain. This specimen consisted of peripheral blood, obtained on day 0 of AZD1222 vaccination. This TCR came from an adult in good health. CDR3 sequence reads: CASTTNSGELFF. CDR3 bases: TGTGCCAGCACCACAAACTCCGGGGAGCTGTTTTTT.